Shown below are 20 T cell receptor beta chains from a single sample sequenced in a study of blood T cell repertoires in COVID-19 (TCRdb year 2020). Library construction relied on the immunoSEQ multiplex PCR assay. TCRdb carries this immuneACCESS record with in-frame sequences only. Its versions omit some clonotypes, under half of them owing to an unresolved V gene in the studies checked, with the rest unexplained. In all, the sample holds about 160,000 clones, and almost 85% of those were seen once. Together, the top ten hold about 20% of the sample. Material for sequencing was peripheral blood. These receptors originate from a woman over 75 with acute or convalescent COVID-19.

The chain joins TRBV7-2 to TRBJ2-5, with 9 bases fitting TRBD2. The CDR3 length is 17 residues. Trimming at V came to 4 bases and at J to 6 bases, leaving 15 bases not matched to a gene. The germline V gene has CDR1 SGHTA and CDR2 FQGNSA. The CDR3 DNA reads TGTGCCAGCAGCTCCGAGAATAGCGGGAGCCTCGCTAAGACCCAGTACTTC. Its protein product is CASSSENSGSLAKTQYF.

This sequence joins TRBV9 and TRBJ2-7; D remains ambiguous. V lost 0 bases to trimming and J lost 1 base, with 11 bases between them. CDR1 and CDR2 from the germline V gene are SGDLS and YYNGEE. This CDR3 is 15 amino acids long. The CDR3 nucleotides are TGTGCCAGCAGCGTAGACTATGGCGCGTCCTACGAGCAGTACTTC. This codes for CASSVDYGASYEQYF.

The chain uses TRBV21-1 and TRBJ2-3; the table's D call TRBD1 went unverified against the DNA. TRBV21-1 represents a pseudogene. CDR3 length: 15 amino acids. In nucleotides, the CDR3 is TGTGCCAGCAGCTCACCTCAGGGTACCCCAGATACGCAGTATTTT. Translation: CASSSPQGTPDTQYF.

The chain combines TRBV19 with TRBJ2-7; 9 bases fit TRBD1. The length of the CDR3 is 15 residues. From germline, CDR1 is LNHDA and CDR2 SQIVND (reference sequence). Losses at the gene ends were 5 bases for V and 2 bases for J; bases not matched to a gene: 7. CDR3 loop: CASSYAGTGTYEQYF. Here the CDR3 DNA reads TGTGCCAGTAGTTATGCCGGGACAGGGACCTACGAGCAGTACTTC.

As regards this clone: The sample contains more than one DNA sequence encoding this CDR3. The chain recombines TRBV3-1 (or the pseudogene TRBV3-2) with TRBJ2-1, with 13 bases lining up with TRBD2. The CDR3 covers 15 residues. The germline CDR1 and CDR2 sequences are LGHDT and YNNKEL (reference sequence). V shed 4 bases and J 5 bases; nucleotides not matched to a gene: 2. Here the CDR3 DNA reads TGTGCCAGCAGCCGACTAGCGGGAGGACACAATGAGCAGTTCTTC. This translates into CASSRLAGGHNEQFF.

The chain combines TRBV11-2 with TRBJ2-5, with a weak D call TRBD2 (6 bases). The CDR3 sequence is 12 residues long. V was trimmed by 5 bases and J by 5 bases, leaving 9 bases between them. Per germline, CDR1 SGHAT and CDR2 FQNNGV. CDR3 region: CASSVEGETQYF. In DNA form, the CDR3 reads TGTGCCAGCAGCGTGGAGGGGGAGACCCAGTACTTC.

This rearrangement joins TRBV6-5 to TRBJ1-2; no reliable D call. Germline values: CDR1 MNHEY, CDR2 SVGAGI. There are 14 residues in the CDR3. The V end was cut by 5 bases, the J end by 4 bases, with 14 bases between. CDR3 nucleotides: TGTGCCAGCAGTCAACCGGGAGGTTTCTATGGCTACACCTTC. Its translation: CASSQPGGFYGYTF.

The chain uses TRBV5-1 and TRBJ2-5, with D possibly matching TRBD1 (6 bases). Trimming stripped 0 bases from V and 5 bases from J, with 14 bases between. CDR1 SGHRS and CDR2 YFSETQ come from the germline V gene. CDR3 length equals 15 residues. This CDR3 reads CASSLGGSQGETQYF. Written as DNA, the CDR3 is TGCGCCAGCAGCTTGGGGGGGTCCCAGGGGGAGACCCAGTACTTC.

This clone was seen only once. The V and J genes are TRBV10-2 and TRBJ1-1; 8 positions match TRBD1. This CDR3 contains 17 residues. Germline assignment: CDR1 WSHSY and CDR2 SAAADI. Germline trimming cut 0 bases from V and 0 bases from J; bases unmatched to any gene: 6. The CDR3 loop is CASSESPGQVLNTEAFF. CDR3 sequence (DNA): TGCGCCAGCAGTGAGTCCCCGGGACAGGTGTTGAACACTGAAGCTTTCTTT.

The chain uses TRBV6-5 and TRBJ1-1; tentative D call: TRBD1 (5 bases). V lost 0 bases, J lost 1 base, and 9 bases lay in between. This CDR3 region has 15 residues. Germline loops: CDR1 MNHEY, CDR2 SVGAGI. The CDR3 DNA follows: TGTGCCAGCAGTTACTCGGGACTCTCGAACACTGAAGCTTTCTTT. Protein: CASSYSGLSNTEAFF.

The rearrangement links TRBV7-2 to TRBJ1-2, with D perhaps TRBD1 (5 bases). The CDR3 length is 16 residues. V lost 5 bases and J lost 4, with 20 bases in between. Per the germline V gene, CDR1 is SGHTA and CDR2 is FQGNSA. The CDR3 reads CASSMRGTPGRYGYTF. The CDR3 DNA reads TGTGCCAGCAGCATGCGGGGCACCCCTGGGCGCTATGGCTACACCTTC.

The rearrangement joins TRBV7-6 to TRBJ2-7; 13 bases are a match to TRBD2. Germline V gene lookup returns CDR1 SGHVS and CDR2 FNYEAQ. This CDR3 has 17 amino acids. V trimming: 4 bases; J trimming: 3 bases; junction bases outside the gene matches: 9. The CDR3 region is CASSWTSGRPNYYEQYF. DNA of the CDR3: TGTGCCAGCAGCTGGACTAGCGGGAGACCAAATTACTACGAGCAGTACTTC.

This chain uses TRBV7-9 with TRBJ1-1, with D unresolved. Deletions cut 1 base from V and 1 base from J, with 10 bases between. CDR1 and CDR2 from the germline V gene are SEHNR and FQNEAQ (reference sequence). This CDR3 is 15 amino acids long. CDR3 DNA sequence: TGTGCCAGCAGCTTAGTTGGACTCCGGAACACTGAAGCTTTCTTT. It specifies CASSLVGLRNTEAFF. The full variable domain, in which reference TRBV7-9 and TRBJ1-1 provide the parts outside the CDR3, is DTGVSQNPRHKITKRGQNVTFRCDPISEHNRLYWYRQTLGQGPEFLTYFQNEAQLEKSRLLSDRFSAERPKGSFSTLEIQRTEQGDSAMYLCASSLVGLRNTEAFFGQGTRLTVV.

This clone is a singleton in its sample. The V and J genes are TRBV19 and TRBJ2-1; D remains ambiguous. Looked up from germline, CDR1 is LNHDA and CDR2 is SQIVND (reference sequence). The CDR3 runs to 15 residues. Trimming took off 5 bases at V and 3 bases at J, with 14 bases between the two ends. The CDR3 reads CASSPTGDFYNEQFF. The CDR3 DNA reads TGTGCCAGTAGTCCTACTGGAGACTTCTACAATGAGCAGTTCTTC.

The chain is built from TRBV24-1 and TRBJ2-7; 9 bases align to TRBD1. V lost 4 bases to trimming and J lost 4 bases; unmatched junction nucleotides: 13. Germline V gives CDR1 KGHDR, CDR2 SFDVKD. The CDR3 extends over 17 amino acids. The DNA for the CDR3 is TGTGCCACCAGTGACCAGGGACAGGGAGATAGGTTATACGAGCAGTACTTC. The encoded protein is CATSDQGQGDRLYEQYF.

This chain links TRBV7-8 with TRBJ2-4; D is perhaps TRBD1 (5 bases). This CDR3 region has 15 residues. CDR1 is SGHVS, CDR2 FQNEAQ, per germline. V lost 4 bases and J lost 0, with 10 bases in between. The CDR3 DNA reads TGTGCCAGCAGCTGGGGCGTAGGAGCCAAAAACATTCAGTACTTC. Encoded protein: CASSWGVGAKNIQYF. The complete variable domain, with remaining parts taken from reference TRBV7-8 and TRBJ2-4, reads GAGVSQSPRYKVAKRGQDVALRCDPISGHVSLFWYQQALGQGPEFLTYFQNEAQLDKSGLPSDRFFAERPEGSVSTLKIQRTQQEDSAVYLCASSWGVGAKNIQYFGAGTRLSVL.

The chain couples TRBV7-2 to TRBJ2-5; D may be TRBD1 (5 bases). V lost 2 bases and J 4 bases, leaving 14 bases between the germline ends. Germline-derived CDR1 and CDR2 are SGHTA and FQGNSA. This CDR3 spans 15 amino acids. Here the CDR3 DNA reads TGTGCCAGCAGCTTAAGCAGGGTCGGTGGAGAGACCCAGTACTTC. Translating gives CASSLSRVGGETQYF.

The CDR3 loop is CASSSGTSGKDTQYF. The CDR3 DNA reads TGTGCCAGCAGCTCCGGGACTAGCGGGAAAGATACGCAGTATTTT. The rearrangement joins TRBV5-4 to TRBJ2-3; 13 bases are a match to TRBD2. Unmatched junction bases numbered 3, after V lost 3 bases and J lost 5 bases. The V gene's germline CDR1 is SGHNT and CDR2 YYREEE (reference sequence). The CDR3 consists of 15 residues.

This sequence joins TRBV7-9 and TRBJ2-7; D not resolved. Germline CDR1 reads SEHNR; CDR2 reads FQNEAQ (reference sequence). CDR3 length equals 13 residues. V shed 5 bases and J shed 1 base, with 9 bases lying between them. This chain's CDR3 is CASSLTESYEQYF. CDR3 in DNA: TGTGCCAGCAGCCTCACTGAGTCCTACGAGCAGTACTTC. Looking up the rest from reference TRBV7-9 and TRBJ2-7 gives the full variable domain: DTGVSQNPRHKITKRGQNVTFRCDPISEHNRLYWYRQTLGQGPEFLTYFQNEAQLEKSRLLSDRFSAERPKGSFSTLEIQRTEQGDSAMYLCASSLTESYEQYFGPGTRLTVT.

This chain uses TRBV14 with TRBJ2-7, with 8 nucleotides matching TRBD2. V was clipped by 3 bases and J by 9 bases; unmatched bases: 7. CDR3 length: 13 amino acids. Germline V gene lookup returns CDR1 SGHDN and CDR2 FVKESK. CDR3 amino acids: CASSQRRLARQYF. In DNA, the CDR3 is TGTGCCAGCAGCCAGAGACGACTAGCGCGGCAGTACTTC.